Here is one T cell receptor (beta chain) with its context. The data were obtained in a study of cytomegalovirus exposure and HLA in healthy donors. Vbeta (60) and Jbeta (13) primers were used in the PCR. The method was immunoSEQ multiplex PCR; TCRdb's version includes in-frame clones alone and lacks a portion of them. The data hold some 160,000 clones, with around 73% observed a single time. The germline gives CDR1 PRHDT, CDR2 FYEKMQ (reference sequence). The CDR3 is 19 residues long. V lost 0 bases, J lost 0 bases, and 10 bases stayed unmatched. The chain couples TRBV13 to TRBJ2-3, with 9 bases identical to TRBD2. Input material: PBMCs. The sequence was collected from a male donor in good health and CMV-seronegative. For the CDR3, the DNA is TGTGCCAGCAGCTTAGGGGCTTTCTCTAGCGGGGATAGCACAGATACGCAGTATTTT. Translated, it gives CASSLGAFSSGDSTDTQYF.